This T cell receptor beta chain was sequenced for a study of blood T cell repertoires in COVID-19. About the study: The samples span acute and convalescent COVID-19 from the United States, Italy and Spain. Sources were T cells, B-cell-depleted T cells, or PBMCs; the material itself was cDNA or gDNA.

Original methodology: Reference gene primer amplification in the assay estimated nucleated cell counts. Sequenced by immunoSEQ multiplex PCR; TCRdb stores in-frame clones only, minus some. V, J and clone size are taken as reported in that table, and D and trimming were inferred from the DNA itself. The sample shows approximately 65,000 clones, more than 60% of them seen only once. The V gene end was trimmed by 5 bases and the J gene end by 5 bases; junction bases not matched to a gene: 7. Germline CDR1 and CDR2: MNHNY and SVGAGI (reference sequence). The CDR3 is 15 residues long. The sequence came from a man between 60 and 75 years old with acute or convalescent COVID-19. The chain couples TRBV6-6 to TRBJ1-2, with 11 positions matching TRBD1. Source material: peripheral blood. The CDR3, as DNA: TGTGCCAGCAGTCAGACCGGGACAGGGGGTTATGGCTACACCTTC. Its translation is CASSQTGTGGYGYTF.